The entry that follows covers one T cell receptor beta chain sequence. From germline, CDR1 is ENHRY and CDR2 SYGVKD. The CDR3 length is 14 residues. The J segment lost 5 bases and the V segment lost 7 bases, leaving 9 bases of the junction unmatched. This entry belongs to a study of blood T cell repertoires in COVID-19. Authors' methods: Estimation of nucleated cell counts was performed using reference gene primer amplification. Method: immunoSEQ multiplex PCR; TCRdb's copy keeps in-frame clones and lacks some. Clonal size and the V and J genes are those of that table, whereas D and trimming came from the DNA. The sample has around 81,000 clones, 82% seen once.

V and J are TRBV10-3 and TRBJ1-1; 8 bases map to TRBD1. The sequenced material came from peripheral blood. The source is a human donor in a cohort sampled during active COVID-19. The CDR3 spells CAITPTGVLTEAFF. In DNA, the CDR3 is TGTGCCATCACCCCGACAGGGGTCTTAACTGAAGCTTTCTTT.